This entry describes one T cell receptor (beta chain). The sample contains more than one DNA sequence encoding this CDR3. These data originate in a study of blood T cell repertoires in COVID-19. Study as a whole: The United States, Italy and Spain supplied acute and convalescent COVID-19 samples. T cells, B-cell-depleted T cells, or PBMCs supplied cDNA or gDNA.

In the study's own analysis: Amplification from reference gene primers served as the basis for estimated nucleated cell counts. Repertoires were generated with immunoSEQ multiplex PCR, while TCRdb's copy carries only in-frame clones and drops some. The V and J calls and clone size were taken over from that table, and D and trimming were inferred from the DNA. Of 200,000 to 250,000 clones in the sample, around 83% are singletons; the top ten hold roughly 7.4%. This CDR3 is 18 amino acids long. This receptor was taken from a woman aged 50 to 65 with acute or convalescent COVID-19. This chain connects TRBV21-1 to TRBJ2-1; the DNA was not compared with TRBD2, the D call given in the table. TRBV21-1 is reported as a pseudogene. Sequenced sample: peripheral blood. CDR3 sequence (DNA): TGTGCCAGCAGCAATTTAGTGAGGGCCTTTCCCCCCTACAATGAGCAATTCTTC. Protein: CASSNLVRAFPPYNEQFF.